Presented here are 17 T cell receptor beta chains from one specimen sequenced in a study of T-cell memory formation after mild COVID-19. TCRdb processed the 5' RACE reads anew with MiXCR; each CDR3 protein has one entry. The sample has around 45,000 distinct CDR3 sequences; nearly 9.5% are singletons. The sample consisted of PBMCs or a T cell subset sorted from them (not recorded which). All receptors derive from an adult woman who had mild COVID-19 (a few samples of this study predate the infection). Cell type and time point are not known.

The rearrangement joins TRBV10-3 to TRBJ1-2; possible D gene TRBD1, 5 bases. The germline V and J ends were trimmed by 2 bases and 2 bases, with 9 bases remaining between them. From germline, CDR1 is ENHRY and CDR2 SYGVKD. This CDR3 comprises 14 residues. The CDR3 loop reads CAISEGGNNYGYTF. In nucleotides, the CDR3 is TGTGCCATCAGTGAGGGGGGGAACAACTATGGCTACACCTTC.

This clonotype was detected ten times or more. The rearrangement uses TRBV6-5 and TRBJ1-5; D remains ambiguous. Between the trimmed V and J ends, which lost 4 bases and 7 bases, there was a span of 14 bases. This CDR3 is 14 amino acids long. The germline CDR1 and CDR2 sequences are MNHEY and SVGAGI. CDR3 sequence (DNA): TGTGCCAGCAGTTCGGCGGGAATTCGGCAGCCCCAGCATTTT. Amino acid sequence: CASSSAGIRQPQHF.

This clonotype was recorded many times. DNA for the CDR3: TGTGCCACCAGCCGCGCCAGAGGATTCGAGCAGTACTTC. Its protein is CATSRARGFEQYF. The V gene is TRBV24-1, the J gene TRBJ2-7; D unresolved. Germline lookup yields CDR1 KGHDR and CDR2 SFDVKD. The CDR3 is 13 residues long. V was shortened by 7 bases and J by 6 bases, with 15 bases between the two germline ends.

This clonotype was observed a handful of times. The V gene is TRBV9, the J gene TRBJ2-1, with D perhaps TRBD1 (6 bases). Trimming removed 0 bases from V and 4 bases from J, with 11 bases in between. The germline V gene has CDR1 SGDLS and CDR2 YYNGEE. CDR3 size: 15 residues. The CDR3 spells CASSVESRGYNEQFF. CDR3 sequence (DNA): TGTGCCAGCAGCGTAGAGTCGAGGGGGTACAATGAGCAGTTCTTC.

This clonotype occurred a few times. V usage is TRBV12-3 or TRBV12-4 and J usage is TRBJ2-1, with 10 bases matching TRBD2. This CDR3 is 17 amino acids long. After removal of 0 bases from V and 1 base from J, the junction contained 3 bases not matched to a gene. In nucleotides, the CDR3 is TGTGCCAGCAGTTTAGCGGGTAGCGGGAGGTCCTACAATGAGCAGTTCTTC. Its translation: CASSLAGSGRSYNEQFF.

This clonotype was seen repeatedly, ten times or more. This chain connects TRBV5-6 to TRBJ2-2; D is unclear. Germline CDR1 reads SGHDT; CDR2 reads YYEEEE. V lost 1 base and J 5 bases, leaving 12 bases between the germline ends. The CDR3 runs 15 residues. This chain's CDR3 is CASSLFDTLTGELFF. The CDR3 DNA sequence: TGTGCCAGCAGCTTGTTCGACACCCTGACCGGGGAGCTGTTTTTT.

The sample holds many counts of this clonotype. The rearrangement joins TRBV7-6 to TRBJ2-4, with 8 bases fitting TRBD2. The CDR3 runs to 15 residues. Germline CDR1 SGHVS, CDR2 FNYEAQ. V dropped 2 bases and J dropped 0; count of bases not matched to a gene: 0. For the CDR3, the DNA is TGTGCCAGCAGCTTACTAGCGGGAGCCAAAAACATTCAGTACTTC. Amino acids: CASSLLAGAKNIQYF.

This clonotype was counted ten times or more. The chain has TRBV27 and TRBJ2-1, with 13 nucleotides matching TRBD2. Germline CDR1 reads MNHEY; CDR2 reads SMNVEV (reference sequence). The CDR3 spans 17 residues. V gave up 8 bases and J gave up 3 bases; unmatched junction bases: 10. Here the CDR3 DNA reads TGTGCCAGCGCCCGGACTAGCGGGAGCCTTTTCTACAATGAGCAGTTCTTC. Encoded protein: CASARTSGSLFYNEQFF.

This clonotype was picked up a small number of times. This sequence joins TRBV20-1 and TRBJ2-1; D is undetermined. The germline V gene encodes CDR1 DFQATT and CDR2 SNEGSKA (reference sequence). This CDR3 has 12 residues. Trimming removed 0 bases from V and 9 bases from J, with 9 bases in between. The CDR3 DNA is TGCAGTGCTAGAGATCTGGGCGTTGAGCAGTTCTTC. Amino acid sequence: CSARDLGVEQFF.

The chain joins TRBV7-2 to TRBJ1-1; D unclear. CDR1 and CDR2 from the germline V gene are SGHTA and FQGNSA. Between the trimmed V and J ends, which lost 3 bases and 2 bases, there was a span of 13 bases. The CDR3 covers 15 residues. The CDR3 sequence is CASSLYIGKNTEAFF. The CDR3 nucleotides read TGTGCCAGCAGCTTGTATATTGGGAAAAACACTGAAGCTTTCTTT.

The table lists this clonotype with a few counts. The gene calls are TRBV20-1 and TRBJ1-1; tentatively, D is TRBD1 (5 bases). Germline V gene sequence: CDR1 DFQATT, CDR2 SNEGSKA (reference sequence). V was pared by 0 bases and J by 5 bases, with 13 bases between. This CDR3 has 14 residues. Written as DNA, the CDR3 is TGCAGTGCTAGAGAAACAGGCGGGGATACTGAAGCTTTCTTT. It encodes CSARETGGDTEAFF.

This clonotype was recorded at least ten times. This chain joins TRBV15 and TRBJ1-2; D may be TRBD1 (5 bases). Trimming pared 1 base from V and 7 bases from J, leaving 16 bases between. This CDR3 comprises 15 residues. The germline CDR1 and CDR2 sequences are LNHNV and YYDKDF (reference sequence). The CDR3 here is CATSRGQRDLSGYTF. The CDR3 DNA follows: TGTGCCACCAGCAGAGGACAGAGGGACCTATCTGGCTACACCTTC.

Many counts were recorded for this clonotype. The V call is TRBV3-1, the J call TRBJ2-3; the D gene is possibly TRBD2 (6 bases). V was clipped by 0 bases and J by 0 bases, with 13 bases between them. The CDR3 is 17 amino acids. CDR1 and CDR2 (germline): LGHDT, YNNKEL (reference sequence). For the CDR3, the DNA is TGTGCCAGCAGCCAAGAGCGGCTCGGGACTAGCACAGATACGCAGTATTTT. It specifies CASSQERLGTSTDTQYF.

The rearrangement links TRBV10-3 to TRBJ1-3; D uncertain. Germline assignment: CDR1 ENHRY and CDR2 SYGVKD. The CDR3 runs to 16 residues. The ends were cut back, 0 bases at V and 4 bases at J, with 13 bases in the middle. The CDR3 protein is CAISESGEPSGNTIYF. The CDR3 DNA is TGTGCCATCAGTGAGTCTGGGGAGCCCTCCGGAAACACCATATATTTT.

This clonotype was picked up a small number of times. CDR3 in DNA: TGCGCCAGCAGCCACCCCGAGATCGGGTTACCAGCTTTCTTT. This sequence encodes CASSHPEIGLPAFF. The chain combines TRBV4-1 with TRBJ1-1; unclear D gene. CDR1 is MGHRA and CDR2 is YSYEKL in the germline V gene. This CDR3 has 14 amino acids. The V and J ends lost 3 bases and 10 bases respectively, with 18 bases between them.

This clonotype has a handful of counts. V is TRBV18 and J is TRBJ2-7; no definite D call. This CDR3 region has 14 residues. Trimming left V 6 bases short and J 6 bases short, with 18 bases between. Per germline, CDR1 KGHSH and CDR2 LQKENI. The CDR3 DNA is TGTGCCAGCTCCCCTCGGGCCGGCTCTCTCGAGCAGTACTTC. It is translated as CASSPRAGSLEQYF.

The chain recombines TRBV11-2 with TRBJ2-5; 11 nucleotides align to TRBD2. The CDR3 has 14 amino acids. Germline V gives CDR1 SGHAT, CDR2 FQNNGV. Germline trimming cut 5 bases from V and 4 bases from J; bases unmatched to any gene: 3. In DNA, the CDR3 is TGTGCCAGCAGCCGACTAGCGGGAAGAGAGACCCAGTACTTC. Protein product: CASSRLAGRETQYF.